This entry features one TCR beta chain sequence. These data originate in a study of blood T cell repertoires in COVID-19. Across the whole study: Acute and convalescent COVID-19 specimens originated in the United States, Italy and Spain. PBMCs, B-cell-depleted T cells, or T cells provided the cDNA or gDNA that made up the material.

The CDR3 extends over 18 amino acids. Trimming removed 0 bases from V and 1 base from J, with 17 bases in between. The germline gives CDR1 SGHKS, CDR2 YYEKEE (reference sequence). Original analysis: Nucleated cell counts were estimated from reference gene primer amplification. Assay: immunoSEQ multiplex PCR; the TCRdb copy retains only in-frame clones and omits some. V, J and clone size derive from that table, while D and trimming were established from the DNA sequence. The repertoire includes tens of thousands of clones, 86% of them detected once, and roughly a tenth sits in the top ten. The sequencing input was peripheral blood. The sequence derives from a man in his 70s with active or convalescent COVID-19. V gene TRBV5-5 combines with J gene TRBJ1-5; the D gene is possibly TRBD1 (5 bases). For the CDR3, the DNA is TGTGCCAGCAGCTTGGATCCCTACGGGGGGGGGAGCAATCAGCCCCAGCATTTT. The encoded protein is CASSLDPYGGGSNQPQHF.